This TCR beta chain comes out of a study of cytomegalovirus exposure and HLA in healthy donors. Study-wide background: Most donors, 80% to 90% of approximately 400 genotyped, fell in the Caucasian-associated ancestry cluster.

This clone has only a few counts. Antigen: not known. The PCR used 60 Vbeta and 13 Jbeta primers. Some clones are missing from TCRdb's copy, which holds only in-frame ones; the method was immunoSEQ multiplex PCR. Of 90,000 to 130,000 clones in the sample, around 70% were seen once. Broader study findings: The study recorded fewer than 200 TCR beta chains that were cytomegalovirus-associated. From TCR beta sequences, most subjects' HLA-A and HLA-B alleles were reportedly predicted accurately.

Healthy bone marrow donors supplied every sample. The specimen sequenced was PBMCs. The source of this sequence is a man under 40 in good health and CMV-seropositive.

CDR3 sequence: CASSKGQVFYNEQFF. Here the CDR3 DNA reads TGTGCCAGCAGCAAGGGACAGGTCTTCTACAATGAGCAGTTCTTC. The chain combines TRBV6-1 with TRBJ2-1; 8 nucleotides match TRBD1. This CDR3 has 15 residues. V shed 6 bases and J 3 bases; nucleotides not matched to a gene: 7. Germline values: CDR1 MNHNS, CDR2 SASEGT.